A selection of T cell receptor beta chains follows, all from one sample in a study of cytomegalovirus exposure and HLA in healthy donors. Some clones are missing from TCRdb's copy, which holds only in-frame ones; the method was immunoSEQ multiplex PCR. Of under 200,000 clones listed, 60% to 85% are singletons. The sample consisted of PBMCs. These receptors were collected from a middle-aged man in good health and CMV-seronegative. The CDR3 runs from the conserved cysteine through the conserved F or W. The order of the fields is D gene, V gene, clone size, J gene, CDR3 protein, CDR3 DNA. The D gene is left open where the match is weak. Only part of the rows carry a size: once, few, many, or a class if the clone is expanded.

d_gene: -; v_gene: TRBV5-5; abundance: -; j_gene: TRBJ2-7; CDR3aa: CASLEAGLRQNEQYF; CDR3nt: TGTGCCAGCTTGGAAGCGGGTCTACGTCAGAACGAGCAGTACTTC
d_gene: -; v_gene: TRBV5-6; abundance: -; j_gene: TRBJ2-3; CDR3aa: CASSFIRTYTDTQYF; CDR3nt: TGTGCCAGCAGCTTCATTCGGACTTACACAGATACGCAGTATTTT
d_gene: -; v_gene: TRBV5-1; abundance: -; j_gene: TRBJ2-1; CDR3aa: CASSLVSSSYNEQFF; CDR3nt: TGCGCCAGCAGCTTGGTTTCTAGCTCCTACAATGAGCAGTTCTTC
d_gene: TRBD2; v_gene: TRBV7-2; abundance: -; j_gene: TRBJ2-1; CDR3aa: CASSSTSGMGEQFF; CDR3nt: TGTGCCAGCAGCTCCACTAGCGGGATGGGTGAGCAGTTCTTC
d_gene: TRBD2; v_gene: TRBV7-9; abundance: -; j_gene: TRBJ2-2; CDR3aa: CASSLVNQGGSTGELFF; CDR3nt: TGTGCCAGCAGCTTAGTGAATCAGGGCGGGAGCACCGGGGAGCTGTTTTTT
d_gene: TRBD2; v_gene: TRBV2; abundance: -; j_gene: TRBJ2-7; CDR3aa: CASSAEGGPYEQYF; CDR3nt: TGTGCCAGCAGTGCAGAGGGAGGGCCGTACGAGCAGTACTTC
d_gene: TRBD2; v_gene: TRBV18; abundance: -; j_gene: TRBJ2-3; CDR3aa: CASFTRAGADTQYF; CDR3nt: TGTGCCAGCTTCACGAGGGCGGGGGCAGATACGCAGTATTTT
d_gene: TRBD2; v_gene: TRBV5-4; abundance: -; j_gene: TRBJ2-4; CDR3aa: CASSLSSGSAKNIQYF; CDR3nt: TGTGCCAGCAGCTTGTCTAGCGGGAGTGCAAAAAACATTCAGTACTTC
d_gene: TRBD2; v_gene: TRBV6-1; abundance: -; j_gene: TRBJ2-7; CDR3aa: CASSGSRRLAGVYEQYF; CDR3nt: TGTGCCAGCAGTGGCTCTCGCCGACTAGCGGGGGTATACGAGCAGTACTTC
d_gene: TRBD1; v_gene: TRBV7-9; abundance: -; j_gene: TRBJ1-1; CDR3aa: CSSSLEGADEAFF; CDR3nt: TGTTCCAGCAGCTTAGAGGGGGCCGATGAAGCTTTCTTT
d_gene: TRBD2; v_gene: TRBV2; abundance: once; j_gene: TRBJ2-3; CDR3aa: CASRRLADQGGTQYF; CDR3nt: TGTGCCAGCAGGAGACTAGCGGACCAAGGGGGTACGCAGTATTTT
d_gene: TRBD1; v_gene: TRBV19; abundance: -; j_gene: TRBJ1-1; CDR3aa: CASSIVGRGVRNTEAFF; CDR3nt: TGTGCCAGTAGTATCGTAGGCAGGGGGGTGCGGAACACTGAAGCTTTCTTT
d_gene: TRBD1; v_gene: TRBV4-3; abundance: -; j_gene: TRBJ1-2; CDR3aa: CASSLLGQHGYTF; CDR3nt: TGCGCCAGCAGCCTCCTGGGACAGCATGGCTACACCTTC
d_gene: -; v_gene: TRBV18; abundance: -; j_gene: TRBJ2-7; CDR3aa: CASSPEGGGYEQYF; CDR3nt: TGTGCCAGCTCACCGGAGGGAGGAGGATACGAGCAGTACTTC
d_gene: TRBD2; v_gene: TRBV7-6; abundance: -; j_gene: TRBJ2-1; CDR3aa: CASSLSGANEQFF; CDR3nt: TGTGCCAGCAGCTTAAGCGGGGCCAATGAGCAGTTCTTC
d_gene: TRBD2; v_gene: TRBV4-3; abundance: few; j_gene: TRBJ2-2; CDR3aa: CASSPGTGTSGRAGELFF; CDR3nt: TGCGCCAGCAGCCCCGGGACGGGGACTAGCGGGAGAGCCGGGGAGCTGTTTTTT
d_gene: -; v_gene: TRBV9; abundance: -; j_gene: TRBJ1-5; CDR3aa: CASSVGVGASNQPQHF; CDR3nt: TGTGCCAGCAGCGTAGGGGTGGGGGCGAGCAATCAGCCCCAGCATTTT
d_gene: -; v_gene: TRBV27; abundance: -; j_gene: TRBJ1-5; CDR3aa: CASSLSGENQPQHF; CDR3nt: TGTGCCAGCAGTTTATCCGGGGAAAATCAGCCCCAGCATTTT
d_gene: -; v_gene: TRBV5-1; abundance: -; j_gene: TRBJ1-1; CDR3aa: CASSPTGDTEAFF; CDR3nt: TGCGCCAGCAGCCCGACGGGGGACACTGAAGCTTTCTTT
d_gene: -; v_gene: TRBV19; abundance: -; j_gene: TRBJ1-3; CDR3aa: CASGDRLNSGNTIYF; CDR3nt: TGTGCCAGCGGAGACAGGCTCAACTCTGGAAACACCATATATTTT
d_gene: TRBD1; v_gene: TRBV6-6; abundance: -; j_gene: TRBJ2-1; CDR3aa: CASSYRGRSHEQFF; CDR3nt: TGTGCCAGCAGTTATAGGGGGCGCAGCCATGAGCAGTTCTTC
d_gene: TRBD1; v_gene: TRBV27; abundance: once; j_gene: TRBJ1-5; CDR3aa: CASGTGGKTQHF; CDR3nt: TGTGCCAGCGGGACAGGTGGTAAGACCCAGCATTTT
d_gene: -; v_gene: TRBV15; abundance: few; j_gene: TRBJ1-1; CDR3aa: CATSRSGDTEAFF; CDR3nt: TGTGCCACCAGCAGATCCGGTGATACTGAAGCTTTCTTT
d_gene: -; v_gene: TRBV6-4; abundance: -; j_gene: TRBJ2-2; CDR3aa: CASKVSGNTGELFF; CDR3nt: TGTGCCAGCAAGGTTAGCGGGAACACCGGGGAGCTGTTTTTT
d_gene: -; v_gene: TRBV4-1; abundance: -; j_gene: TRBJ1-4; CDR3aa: CASSRGDLRAVFF; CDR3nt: TGCGCCAGCAGCCGGGGGGACCTTCGGGCGGTGTTTTTT
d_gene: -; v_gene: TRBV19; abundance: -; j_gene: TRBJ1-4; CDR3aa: CASSSSGEKLFF; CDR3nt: TGTGCCAGTAGTAGTTCAGGAGAAAAACTGTTTTTT
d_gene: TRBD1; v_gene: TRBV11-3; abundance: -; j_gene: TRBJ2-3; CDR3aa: CASSLWSGGPDTQYF; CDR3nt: TGTGCCAGCAGCTTGTGGTCAGGGGGTCCAGATACGCAGTATTTT